This T cell receptor beta chain was found in a study of blood T cells in healthy people across ages. It was with a sample-barcoded 5' primer and a J-beta primer mix that a second PCR of roughly 7 to 11 cycles was run. TCRdb recomputed calls from the 5' RACE reads with MiXCR, one row per CDR3 protein. The table lists over 950,000 distinct CDR3 sequences, roughly 51% of them singletons. CDR3 size: 19 residues. In germline, CDR1 is MDHEN, CDR2 SYDVKM. The rearrangement uses TRBV28 and TRBJ2-4; 8 bases are shared with TRBD2. The J call may be faulty, since TRBJ2-7 better matches the DNA end. The sample was blood. This receptor was taken from a woman in her sixties or seventies in good health. The CDR3 here is CASSPGVTSGPRGGNEQYF. In nucleotides, the CDR3 is TGTGCCAGCAGTCCCGGTGTTACTAGCGGTCCAAGGGGTGGAAACGAGCAGTACTTC.